This TCR beta chain comes out of a study of cytomegalovirus exposure and HLA in healthy donors. Use of 60 Vbeta and 13 Jbeta primers characterized the PCR. TCRdb keeps only in-frame clones here, not all; method: immunoSEQ multiplex PCR. The table has almost 70,000 clones, 60% to 75% seen once; the top ten hold 12% to 15%. Germline CDR1 is MNHEY and CDR2 is SMNVEV (reference sequence). CDR3 length equals 12 residues. V gave up 0 bases and J gave up 10 bases, with 7 bases separating them. This clone has just a few counts. The V and J genes are TRBV27 and TRBJ2-1; no clear D. The sample comprised PBMCs. The receptor was isolated from a male donor in good health and CMV-seropositive. The CDR3 bases are TGTGCCAGCAGTTTATCGCACAGCGAGCAGTTCTTC. This gives the protein CASSLSHSEQFF.